This entry is about one T cell receptor beta chain. This CDR3 has 12 amino acids. Per the germline V gene, CDR1 is SGHTA and CDR2 is FQGTGA. J was trimmed by 8 bases and V by 5 bases; bases with no gene match: 5. The record originates from a study of blood T cell repertoires in COVID-19. Study at large: COVID-19 samples from acute and convalescent phases originated in the United States, Italy and Spain. The cDNA or gDNA used as material had been derived from T cells, B-cell-depleted T cells, or PBMCs.

Per the authors' pipeline: Estimates of nucleated cell counts were drawn from the amplification of reference gene primers. Here immunoSEQ multiplex PCR was the method, and the copy in TCRdb shows in-frame clones only, minus some. V, J and clone size reflect that table, while D and trimming were determined from the DNA. This sample has some 50,000 clones, with just over 90% found just once. This chain joins TRBV7-3 and TRBJ1-2, with 7 positions matching TRBD1. The TCR originated in a man aged 40-50 years with acute or convalescent COVID-19. Specimen: peripheral blood. The chain's CDR3 is CASSQGEGGYTF. As DNA, the CDR3 is TGTGCCAGCAGCCAGGGGGAAGGAGGCTACACCTTC.